These T cell receptor beta chains were read from a single sample in a study of T cells after yellow fever vaccination. TCRdb reprocessed the 5' RACE reads with MiXCR, giving one entry per CDR3 protein. This sample has approximately 61,000 distinct CDR3 sequences, with roughly 6.9% found just once. The sequencing used CD8+ T cells sorted from PBMCs, collected on the day of the first yellow fever vaccination. The receptors stem from a man aged 18 to 35 who received the YFV17D yellow fever vaccine. Both conserved end residues are part of each CDR3. A D gene is named only where the DNA matches it firmly. Size is omitted from some rows. Given values are once, few, many or a class for expanded clones.

NA	NA	TRBV6-5	TRBJ1-4	TGTGCCAGCAGTTACTCGTTAGGGGCGGGTAATGAAAAACTGTTTTTT	CASSYSLGAGNEKLFF
NA	NA	TRBV4-1	TRBJ1-2	TGCGCCAGCAGCCAGGCAGGACAACTACATAAACGGGAGGGCTACACCTTC	CASSQAGQLHKREGYTF
NA	many	TRBV4-3	TRBJ2-1	TGCGCCAGCAGCCTTTGGGCAGGGGGGCTCAATGAGCAGTTCTTC	CASSLWAGGLNEQFF
NA	few	TRBV27	TRBJ1-5	TGTGCCAGCAGGCGGCAGGGTGGTAATCAGCCCCAGCATTTT	CASRRQGGNQPQHF
NA	many	TRBV27	TRBJ2-5	TGTGCCAGCAGTTTTCTTGGAGGGAAGACCCAGTACTTC	CASSFLGGKTQYF
TRBD2	many	TRBV4-1	TRBJ2-5	TGCGCCAGCAGCCAAGCGGCGCTAGCGGGGGGCGGGCGAGAGACCCAGTACTTC	CASSQAALAGGGRETQYF
NA	NA	TRBV6-6	TRBJ1-5	TGTGCCAGCAGTACGAATCAGCCCCAGCATTTT	CASSTNQPQHF
NA	NA	TRBV13	TRBJ1-1	TGTGCCAGCAGCTTGGTTCGGGAAGGTCGTAATAACGCTGAAGCTTTCTTT	CASSLVREGRNNAEAFF
NA	many	TRBV4-1	TRBJ1-1	TGCGCCAGCCGAGCCGTCGGGACTATGAACACTGAAGCTTTCTTT	CASRAVGTMNTEAFF
NA	many	TRBV5-5	TRBJ1-6	TGTGCCAGCAGCTTGGAACAGATACATAATTCACCCCTCCACTTT	CASSLEQIHNSPLHF
TRBD1	many	TRBV4-1	TRBJ2-1	TGCGCCAGCGGGACAGGGGCCACCTACAATGAGCAGTTCTTC	CASGTGATYNEQFF
NA	NA	TRBV3-1	TRBJ2-1	TGTGCCAGCAGCCAAGATGGGGGTCCCAATGAGCAGTTCTTC	CASSQDGGPNEQFF
TRBD1	many	TRBV29-1	TRBJ1-4	TGCAGCGTTGATCAGGGGGCAGCTAATGAAAAACTGTTTTTT	CSVDQGAANEKLFF
NA	NA	TRBV28	TRBJ2-3	TGTGCCAGCAGTTTTGGACTGACAGGAACAGATACGCAGTATTTT	CASSFGLTGTDTQYF
TRBD2	few	TRBV7-8	TRBJ2-7	TGTGCCAGCAGCGGGACCTATGCGGGGGTTACTGCCTACGAGCAGTACTTC	CASSGTYAGVTAYEQYF
TRBD2	NA	TRBV7-8	TRBJ2-1	TGTGCCAGCAGCCCGGGACTACTAGGTGAGCAGTTCTTC	CASSPGLLGEQFF
NA	medium-sized	TRBV20-1	TRBJ1-2	TGCAGTGCTGACGACAGCTATGGCTACACCTTC	CSADDSYGYTF
TRBD1	NA	TRBV19	TRBJ2-2	TGTGCCAGTAGTCGAATGGACAGGGACACCGGGGAGCTGTTTTTT	CASSRMDRDTGELFF
NA	many	TRBV6-2/TRBV6-3	TRBJ2-1	TGTGCCAGCACCGGGCCTCGGGAGCAGTTCTTC	CASTGPREQFF
NA	many	TRBV7-9	TRBJ1-2	TGTGCCAGCAGCTTAGCGATGAGCGACTATGGCTACACCTTC	CASSLAMSDYGYTF
NA	many	TRBV4-2	TRBJ2-2	TGTGCCAGCAGCCGTGGGGGCCAACCCGGGGAGCTGTTTTTT	CASSRGGQPGELFF
NA	many	TRBV29-1	TRBJ2-3	TGCAGCGTTGGATGGGACAGCACAGATACGCAGTATTTT	CSVGWDSTDTQYF
TRBD2	few	TRBV5-1	TRBJ2-7	TGCGCCAGCAGCCCCCACGGACTAGCGGGACCCTCCTACGAGCAGTACTTC	CASSPHGLAGPSYEQYF
TRBD2	many	TRBV7-6	TRBJ2-2	TGTGCCAGCAGCCCCGCCGGCGGGAGCCGTTGGGAGCTGTTTTTT	CASSPAGGSRWELFF
NA	few	TRBV29-1	TRBJ1-4	TGCAGCGTTGAAGATGGGCAGGAAGAAAAACTGTTTTTT	CSVEDGQEEKLFF
NA	few	TRBV3-1	TRBJ1-2	TGTGCCAGCAGCCCAACCGGCCCGTCGTATGGCTACACCTTC	CASSPTGPSYGYTF
NA	few	TRBV4-3	TRBJ1-2	TGCGCCAGCAGCCAGGACTTTCTCGGACAGTCCCTAGAAGATGGCTACACCTTC	CASSQDFLGQSLEDGYTF
NA	many	TRBV5-1	TRBJ2-1	TGCGCCAGCAGCTCAGGCTCCCCTGGGTACAATGAGCAGTTCTTC	CASSSGSPGYNEQFF
NA	NA	TRBV12-3/TRBV12-4	TRBJ1-2	TGTGCCAGCAGTTTTCGTGGGAATCTCTATGGCTACACCTTC	CASSFRGNLYGYTF
TRBD1	many	TRBV18	TRBJ2-5	TGTGCCAGCTCACCACCCGGGGTAGGGGGCGCCCCCGAGGAGGAGACCCAGTACTTC	CASSPPGVGGAPEEETQYF
TRBD1	many	TRBV7-6	TRBJ1-1	TGTGCCAGCAGCTCAGGGACAGGGGACACTGAAGCTTTCTTT	CASSSGTGDTEAFF
TRBD2	many	TRBV7-6	TRBJ2-1	TGTGCCAGCAGCGGCACTAGCGGGGAATACAATGAGCAGTTCTTC	CASSGTSGEYNEQFF
NA	few	TRBV4-1	TRBJ2-7	TGCGCCAGCAGCCACGGCCCAGGGGATACCTACGAGCAGTACTTC	CASSHGPGDTYEQYF
TRBD2	few	TRBV9	TRBJ2-5	TGTGCCAGCAGCGCAGCGGGGGTACAAGAGACCCAGTACTTC	CASSAAGVQETQYF
NA	many	TRBV5-1	TRBJ1-1	TGCGCCAGCAGCTCCCAACAGGGCCACACTGAAGCTTTCTTT	CASSSQQGHTEAFF
NA	few	TRBV7-3	TRBJ2-1	TGTGCCAGCAGCTTGGCGGGGAAAACAAACAATGAGCAGTTCTTC	CASSLAGKTNNEQFF
NA	NA	TRBV18	TRBJ2-2	TGTGCCAGCACTGGACAAGGCCACAACACCGGGGAGCTGTTTTTT	CASTGQGHNTGELFF
NA	NA	TRBV7-2	TRBJ2-1	TGTGCCAGCAGCTTAGCAGGCCCGCGGAACTTCTTC	CASSLAGPRNFF
NA	NA	TRBV19	TRBJ2-1	TGTGCCAGTAGTATCGCCAGCAGCTCCTACAATGAGCAGTTCTTC	CASSIASSSYNEQFF
TRBD1	NA	TRBV6-2/TRBV6-3	TRBJ1-5	TGTGCCAGCAGTGACATATCGGACAGGGCGCATCAGCCCCAGCATTTT	CASSDISDRAHQPQHF
TRBD1	few	TRBV4-3	TRBJ1-6	TGCGCCAGCAGCCACCGTACAGGGGGCAGTTCACCCCTCCACTTT	CASSHRTGGSSPLHF
NA	many	TRBV4-1	TRBJ1-1	TGCGCCAGCAGCCAAGGGAGGGAAGACGCTGAAGCTTTCTTT	CASSQGREDAEAFF
NA	many	TRBV6-1	TRBJ1-3	TGTGCCAGCAGTGTCGAGGGGGTGTTCTCTGGAAACACCATATATTTT	CASSVEGVFSGNTIYF
TRBD1	NA	TRBV7-7	TRBJ2-2	TGTGCCAGCAGCTTATACCCTAAAACAGGGGGGACCGGGGAGCTGTTTTTT	CASSLYPKTGGTGELFF
NA	many	TRBV27	TRBJ1-6	TGTGCCAGCAGTTCCTACCCCCTGGCAGGTTCTCAATCACCCCTCCACTTT	CASSSYPLAGSQSPLHF
NA	NA	TRBV7-6	TRBJ2-3	TGTGCCAGCAGCCGCGGGACAAGCCCGGGCCGTGGGCAGTATTTT	CASSRGTSPGRGQYF